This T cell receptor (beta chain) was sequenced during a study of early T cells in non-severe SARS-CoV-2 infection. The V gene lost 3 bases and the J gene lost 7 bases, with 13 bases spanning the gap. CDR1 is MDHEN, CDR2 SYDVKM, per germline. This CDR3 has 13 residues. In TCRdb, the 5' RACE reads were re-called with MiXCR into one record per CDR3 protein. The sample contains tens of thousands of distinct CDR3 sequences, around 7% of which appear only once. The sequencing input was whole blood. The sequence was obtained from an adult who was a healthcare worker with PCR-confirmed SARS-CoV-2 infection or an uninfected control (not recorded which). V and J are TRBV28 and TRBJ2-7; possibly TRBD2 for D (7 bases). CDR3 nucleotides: TGTGCCAGCAGTTTCGGCGGGGGCGCGGAGCAGTACTTC. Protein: CASSFGGGAEQYF.